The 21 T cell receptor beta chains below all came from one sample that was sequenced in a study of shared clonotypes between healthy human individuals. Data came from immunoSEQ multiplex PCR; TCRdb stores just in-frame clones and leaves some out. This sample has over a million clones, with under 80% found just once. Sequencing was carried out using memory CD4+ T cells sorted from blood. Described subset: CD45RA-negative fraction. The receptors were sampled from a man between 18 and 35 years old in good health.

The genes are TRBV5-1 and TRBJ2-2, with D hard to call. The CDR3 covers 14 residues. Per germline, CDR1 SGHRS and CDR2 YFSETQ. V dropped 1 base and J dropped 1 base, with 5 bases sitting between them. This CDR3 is CASSLSLNTGELFF. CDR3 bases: TGCGCCAGCAGCTTGTCACTGAACACCGGGGAGCTGTTTTTT.

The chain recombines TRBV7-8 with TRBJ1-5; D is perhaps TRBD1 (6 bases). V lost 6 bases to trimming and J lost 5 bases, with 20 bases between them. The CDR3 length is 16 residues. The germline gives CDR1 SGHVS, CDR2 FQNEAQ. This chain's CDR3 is CASRQGGGRVDQPQHF. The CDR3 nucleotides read TGTGCCAGCAGACAAGGGGGGGGGCGAGTGGATCAGCCCCAGCATTTT.

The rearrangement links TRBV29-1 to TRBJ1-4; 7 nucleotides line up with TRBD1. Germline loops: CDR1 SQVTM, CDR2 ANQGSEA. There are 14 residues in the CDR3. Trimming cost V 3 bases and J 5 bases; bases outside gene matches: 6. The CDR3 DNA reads TGCAGCGTTGATGTGACAGGGACGAATGAAAAACTGTTTTTT. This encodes CSVDVTGTNEKLFF.

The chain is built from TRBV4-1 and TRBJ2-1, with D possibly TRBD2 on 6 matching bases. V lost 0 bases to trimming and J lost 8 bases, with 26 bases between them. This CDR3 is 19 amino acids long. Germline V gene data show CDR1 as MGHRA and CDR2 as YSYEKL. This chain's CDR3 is CASSQENSRGPGVKDEQFF. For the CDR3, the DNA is TGCGCCAGCAGCCAAGAAAATTCAAGAGGGCCGGGAGTGAAGGATGAGCAGTTCTTC.

In nucleotides, the CDR3 is TGTGCCAGCAGTCCTCACGGGTCGGCCATTAACTATGGCTACACCTTC. Amino acids: CASSPHGSAINYGYTF. This chain connects TRBV25-1 to TRBJ1-2; D uncertain. This CDR3 region has 16 residues. Germline CDR1 MGHDK, CDR2 SYGVNS. V shed 5 bases and J shed 1 base, with 17 bases lying between them.

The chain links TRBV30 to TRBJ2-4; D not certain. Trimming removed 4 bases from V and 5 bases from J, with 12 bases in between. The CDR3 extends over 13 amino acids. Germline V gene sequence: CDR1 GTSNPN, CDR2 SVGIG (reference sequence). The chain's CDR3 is CAWKASNENIQYF. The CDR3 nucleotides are TGTGCCTGGAAGGCTAGTAACGAAAACATTCAGTACTTC.

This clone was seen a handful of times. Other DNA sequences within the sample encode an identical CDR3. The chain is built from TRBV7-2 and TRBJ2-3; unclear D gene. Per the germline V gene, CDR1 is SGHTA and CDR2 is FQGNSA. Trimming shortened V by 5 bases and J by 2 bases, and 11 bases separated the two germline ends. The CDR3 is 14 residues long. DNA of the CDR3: TGTGCCAGCAGCCCCCGGCTGTCCACAGATACGCAGTATTTT. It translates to CASSPRLSTDTQYF.

CDR3 amino acids: CASRLPLGPLEAFF. Here the CDR3 DNA reads TGTGCCAGCAGATTGCCTCTGGGCCCCTTAGAAGCTTTCTTT. The chain employs TRBV28 and TRBJ1-1, with D unresolved. Looked up from germline, CDR1 is MDHEN and CDR2 is SYDVKM. This CDR3 has 14 residues. V was cut by 6 bases and J by 8 bases, with 19 bases left in between.

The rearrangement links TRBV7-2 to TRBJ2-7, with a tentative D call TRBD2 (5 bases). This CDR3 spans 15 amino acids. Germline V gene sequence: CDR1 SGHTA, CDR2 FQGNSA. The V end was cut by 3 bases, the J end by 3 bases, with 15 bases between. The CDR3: CASSLGADHFYEQYF. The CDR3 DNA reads TGTGCCAGCAGCTTGGGAGCGGACCACTTCTACGAGCAGTACTTC.

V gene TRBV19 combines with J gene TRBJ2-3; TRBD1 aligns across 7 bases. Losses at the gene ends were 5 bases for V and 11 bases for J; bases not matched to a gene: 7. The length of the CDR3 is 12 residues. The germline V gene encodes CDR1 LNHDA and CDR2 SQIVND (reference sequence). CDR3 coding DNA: TGTGCCAGTAGTTCAAAGACAGGGAAGCAGTATTTT. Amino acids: CASSSKTGKQYF.

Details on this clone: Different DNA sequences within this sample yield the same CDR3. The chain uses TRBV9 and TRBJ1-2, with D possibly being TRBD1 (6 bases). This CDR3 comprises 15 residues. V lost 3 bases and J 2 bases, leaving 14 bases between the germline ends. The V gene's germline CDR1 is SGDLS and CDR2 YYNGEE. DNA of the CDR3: TGTGCCAGCAGCGGACAGGTTTCCCCAAACTATGGCTACACCTTC. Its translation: CASSGQVSPNYGYTF.

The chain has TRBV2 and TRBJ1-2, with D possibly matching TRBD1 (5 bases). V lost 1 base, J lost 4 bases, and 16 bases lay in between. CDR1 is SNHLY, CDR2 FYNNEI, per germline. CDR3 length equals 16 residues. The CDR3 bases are TGTGCCAGCAGTGAAGGAACAGGCAGATCTGGCTATGGCTACACCTTC. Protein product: CASSEGTGRSGYGYTF.

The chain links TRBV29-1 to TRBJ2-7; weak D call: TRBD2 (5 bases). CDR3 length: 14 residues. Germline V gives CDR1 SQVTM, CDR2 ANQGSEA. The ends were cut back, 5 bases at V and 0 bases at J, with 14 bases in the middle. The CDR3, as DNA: TGCAGCGTTACGGGAAACAAGGGCTCCTACGAGCAGTACTTC. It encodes CSVTGNKGSYEQYF.

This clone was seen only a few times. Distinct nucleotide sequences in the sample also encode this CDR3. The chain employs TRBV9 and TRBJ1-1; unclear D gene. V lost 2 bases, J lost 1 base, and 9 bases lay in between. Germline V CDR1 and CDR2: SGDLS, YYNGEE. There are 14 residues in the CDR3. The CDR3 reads CASSVRPGNTEAFF. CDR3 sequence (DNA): TGTGCCAGCAGCGTCCGACCGGGGAACACTGAAGCTTTCTTT.

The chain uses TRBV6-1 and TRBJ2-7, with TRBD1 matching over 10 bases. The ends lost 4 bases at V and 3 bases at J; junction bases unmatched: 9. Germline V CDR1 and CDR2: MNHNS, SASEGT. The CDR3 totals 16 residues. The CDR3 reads CASSGLWDRGFYEQYF. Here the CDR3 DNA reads TGTGCCAGCAGTGGCTTGTGGGACAGGGGCTTCTACGAGCAGTACTTC.

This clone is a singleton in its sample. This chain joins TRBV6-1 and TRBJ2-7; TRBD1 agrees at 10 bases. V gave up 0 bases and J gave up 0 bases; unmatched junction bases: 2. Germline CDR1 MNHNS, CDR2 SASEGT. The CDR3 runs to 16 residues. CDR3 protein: CASSEAGQGVSYEQYF. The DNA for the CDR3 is TGTGCCAGCAGTGAAGCCGGACAGGGGGTCTCCTACGAGCAGTACTTC.

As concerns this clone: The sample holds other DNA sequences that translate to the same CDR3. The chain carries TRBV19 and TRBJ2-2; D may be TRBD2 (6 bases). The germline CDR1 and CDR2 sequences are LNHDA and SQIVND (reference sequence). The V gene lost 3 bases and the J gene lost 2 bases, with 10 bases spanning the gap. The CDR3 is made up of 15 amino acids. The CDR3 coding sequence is TGTGCCAGTAGTATGGGGGGTCTCAACACCGGGGAGCTGTTTTTT. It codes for CASSMGGLNTGELFF.

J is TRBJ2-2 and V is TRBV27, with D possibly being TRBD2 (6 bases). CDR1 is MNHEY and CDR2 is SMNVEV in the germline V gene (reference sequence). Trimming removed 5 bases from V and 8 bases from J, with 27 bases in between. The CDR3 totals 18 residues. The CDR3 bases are TGTGCCAGCAGTCCCCCGCTAGCGCAACTAAAAAGTCGGGGGGAGCTGTTTTTT. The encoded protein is CASSPPLAQLKSRGELFF.

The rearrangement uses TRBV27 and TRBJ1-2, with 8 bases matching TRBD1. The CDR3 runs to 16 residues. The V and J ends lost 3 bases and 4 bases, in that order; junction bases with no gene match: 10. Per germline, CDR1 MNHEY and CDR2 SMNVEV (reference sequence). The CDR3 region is CASSFLQGALLYGYTF. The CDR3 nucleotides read TGTGCCAGCAGTTTTCTCCAGGGGGCGTTACTCTATGGCTACACCTTC.

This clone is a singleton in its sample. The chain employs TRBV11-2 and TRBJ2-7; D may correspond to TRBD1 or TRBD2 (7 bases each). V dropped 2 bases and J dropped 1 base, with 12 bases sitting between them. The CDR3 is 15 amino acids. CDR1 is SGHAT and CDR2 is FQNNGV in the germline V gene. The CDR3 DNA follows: TGTGCCAGCAGCTTAAACAGGGGAGGGTCCTACGAGCAGTACTTC. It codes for CASSLNRGGSYEQYF. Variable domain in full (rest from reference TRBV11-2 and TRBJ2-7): EAGVAQSPRYKIIEKRQSVAFWCNPISGHATLYWYQQILGQGPKLLIQFQNNGVVDDSQLPKDRFSAERLKGVDSTLKIQPAKLEDSAVYLCASSLNRGGSYEQYFGPGTRLTVT.

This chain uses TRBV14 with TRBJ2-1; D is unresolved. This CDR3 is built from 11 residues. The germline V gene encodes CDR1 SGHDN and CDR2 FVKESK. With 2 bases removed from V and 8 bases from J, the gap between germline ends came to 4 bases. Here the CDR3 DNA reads TGTGCCAGCAGCCAATCGCATGAGCAGTTCTTC. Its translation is CASSQSHEQFF. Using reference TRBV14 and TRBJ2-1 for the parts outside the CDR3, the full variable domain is EAGVTQFPSHSVIEKGQTVTLRCDPISGHDNLYWYRRVMGKEIKFLLHFVKESKQDESGMPNNRFLAERTGGTYSTLKVQPAELEDSGVYFCASSQSHEQFFGPGTRLTVL.